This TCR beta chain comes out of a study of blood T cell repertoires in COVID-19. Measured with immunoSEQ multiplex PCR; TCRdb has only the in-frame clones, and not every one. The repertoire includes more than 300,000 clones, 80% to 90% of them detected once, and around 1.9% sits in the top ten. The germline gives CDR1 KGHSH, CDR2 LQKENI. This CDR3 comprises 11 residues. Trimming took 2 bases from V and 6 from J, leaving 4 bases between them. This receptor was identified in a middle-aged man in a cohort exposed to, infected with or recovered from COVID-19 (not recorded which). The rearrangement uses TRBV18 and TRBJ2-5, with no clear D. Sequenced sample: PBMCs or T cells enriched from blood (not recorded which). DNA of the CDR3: TGTGCCAGCTCACCAAGCCAGACCCAGTACTTC. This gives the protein CASSPSQTQYF.